This is a list of T cell receptor beta chains from one sample in a study of T cells expressing NK-cell markers. TCRdb re-called the 5' RACE reads and gives one entry per CDR3 protein, without DNA. This sample's table has 450,000 to 600,000 distinct CDR3 sequences. Sequencing used blood T cells: a sorted CD56 or NKG2C T cell subset, CD4+ or CD8+ T cells, or bulk PBMC T cells (not recorded which). The receptors stem from a man younger than 35 in good health. CDR3s include the opening cysteine and the closing phenylalanine or tryptophan.

V	J	CDR3
TRBV6-2/TRBV6-3	TRBJ2-1	CASSRTPDSHNEQFF
TRBV12-3/TRBV12-4	TRBJ2-1	CASSPPEFSGRESSYNEQFF
TRBV5-5	TRBJ2-3	CASSWMAGGTDTQYF
TRBV12-3/TRBV12-4	TRBJ1-2	CASSWGLINYGYTF
TRBV12-3/TRBV12-4	TRBJ2-3	CASSLGFGVAGETDTQYF
TRBV27	TRBJ2-5	CASSLRDIETQYF
TRBV7-9	TRBJ2-2	CASSLMGESGELFF
TRBV20-1	TRBJ2-5	CSVAGGLETQYF
TRBV9	TRBJ2-1	CASTLEGQVSYNEQFF
TRBV3-1	TRBJ1-5	CASSHGNGYQPQHF
TRBV11-1	TRBJ2-3	CASSPWTGDSNTQYF
TRBV4-1	TRBJ2-5	CASSRVTGGSYQETQYF
TRBV12-3/TRBV12-4	TRBJ2-4	CASSLAGRIQYF
TRBV12-3/TRBV12-4	TRBJ2-1	CASSLQGAPPYNEQFF
TRBV7-2	TRBJ2-3	CASSTGYGDTQYF
TRBV7-9	TRBJ1-4	CASSLPKTVTNEKLFF
TRBV6-2/TRBV6-3	TRBJ2-5	CASRVMEGLAGGETQYF
TRBV12-3/TRBV12-4	TRBJ1-2	CASSYREYGYTF
TRBV7-9	TRBJ1-1	CASSFWAKTGGSEAFF
TRBV29-1	TRBJ2-2	CSVGLSSGYTGELFF
TRBV19	TRBJ1-1	CASSPAGPNTEAFF
TRBV11-3	TRBJ2-3	CASSSGLAGAYTQYF
TRBV5-1	TRBJ1-2	CASSPTVDYGYTF
TRBV7-8	TRBJ2-1	CASSSRRGEVNEQFF
TRBV28	TRBJ2-1	CASSLPRDWHNEQFF
TRBV4-1	TRBJ1-4	CASSYSRTQLREKLFF
TRBV14	TRBJ1-1	CASSPSRVTEAFF